This entry is about one T cell receptor beta chain. The antigen remains unidentified. This CDR3 region has 13 residues. V was shortened by 0 bases and J by 4 bases, with 7 bases between the two germline ends. Germline V lookup: CDR1 SGDLS, CDR2 YYNGEE. The data stem from a study of OX40 agonist ivuxolimab in advanced cancers. Study-level findings and limits: Among expanded peripheral T cells, antigen specificity went undetermined.

Assay: immunoSEQ multiplex PCR; the TCRdb copy retains only in-frame clones and omits some. The data contain more than 50,000 clones, 84% of them singletons. It was autoimmune disease history or systemic immunosuppression that excluded patients. The specimen comprised CD4+ or CD8+ T cells sorted from blood, sampled in a trial of the OX40 agonist ivuxolimab. This receptor was obtained from an adult with an advanced solid tumor such as melanoma, head and neck, liver or kidney cancer. This rearrangement joins TRBV9 to TRBJ1-1; D is unresolved. The CDR3 spells CASSVEGGTEAFF. CDR3 nucleotide sequence: TGTGCCAGCAGCGTAGAGGGTGGCACTGAAGCTTTCTTT.